This T cell receptor beta chain is from a study of CD8+CD57+ T cells in acquired aplastic anemia. The overall study: An average of 3.2 ug of DNA was obtained from sorted CD4+ and CD8+ cells.

The germline CDR1 and CDR2 sequences are SGHRS and YFSETQ. V was pared by 0 bases and J by 0 bases, with 6 bases of the junction left unmatched. There are 17 residues in the CDR3. The table lists this clonotype with many counts. Whoever was chosen for sequencing had shown CD8+CD57+ cell expansion by flow cytometry. TCR beta VDJ combinations and CDR3 sequences were profiled from genomic DNA. Each CDR3 protein gets one entry after TCRdb re-called the reads with MiXCR. Among about 160,000 distinct CDR3 sequences listed, roughly 50% were seen once. The rearrangement uses TRBV5-1 and TRBJ2-3, with TRBD1 matching 8 bases. This receptor was obtained from a human donor with aplastic anemia. The source material was sorted CD4+, CD8+, or CD8+CD57+ T cells (not recorded which) from PBMCs. The CDR3 sequence is CASSLGQGATSTDTQYF. CDR3 nucleotide sequence: TGCGCCAGCAGCTTGGGGCAGGGGGCAACAAGCACAGATACGCAGTATTTT.